Presented here are 20 T cell receptor beta chains from one specimen sequenced in a study of blood T cell repertoires in COVID-19. The protocol was immunoSEQ multiplex PCR, while the TCRdb copy is restricted to in-frame clones and leaves out a portion. Here the sample spans 13,000 to 15,000 clones, 75% to 90% being singletons. Sequences were obtained from peripheral blood. These receptors came from a human donor in a cohort sampled during active COVID-19.

The chain links TRBV10-3 to TRBJ2-3; TRBD2 matches 7 bases. Trimming took 4 bases from V and 6 from J; bases not matched to a gene: 10. CDR1 ENHRY and CDR2 SYGVKD come from the germline V gene. The CDR3 covers 15 residues. This CDR3 is CAISGGGSRRDTQYF. The CDR3 DNA follows: TGTGCCATCAGTGGCGGGGGTAGTCGCCGGGATACGCAGTATTTT.

The gene calls are TRBV9 and TRBJ1-4, with TRBD1 matching 10 bases. The CDR3 length is 16 residues. The V and J ends lost 3 bases and 5 bases, in that order; junction bases with no gene match: 7. CDR1 and CDR2 (germline): SGDLS, YYNGEE. The CDR3 spells CASSGRQGANNEKLFF. In nucleotides, the CDR3 is TGTGCCAGCAGCGGGCGACAGGGGGCTAACAATGAAAAACTGTTTTTT.

J is TRBJ1-1 and V is TRBV5-5; 7 positions match TRBD1. The CDR3 extends over 14 amino acids. Looked up from germline, CDR1 is SGHKS and CDR2 is YYEKEE (reference sequence). The junction had 6 bases not matched to a gene; V was cut back by 4 bases and J by 3 bases. The CDR3 bases are TGTGCCAGCAGCGTCAAACAGGGGCACACTGAAGCTTTCTTT. The encoded protein is CASSVKQGHTEAFF. The variable domain in full, with the rest retrieved from reference TRBV5-5 and TRBJ1-1, is DAGVTQSPTHLIKTRGQQVTLRCSPISGHKSVSWYQQVLGQGPQFIFQYYEKEERGRGNFPDRFSARQFPNYSSELNVNALLLGDSALYLCASSVKQGHTEAFFGQGTRLTVV.

The gene calls are TRBV5-1 and TRBJ2-4, with TRBD2 identical over 7 bases. CDR3 size: 14 residues. Germline V gene lookup returns CDR1 SGHRS and CDR2 YFSETQ. V was pared by 4 bases and J by 10 bases, with 11 bases of the junction left unmatched. CDR3 residues: CASSPGGEGTIQYF. Written as DNA, the CDR3 is TGCGCCAGCAGCCCCGGAGGGGAGGGGACTATTCAGTACTTC. Using reference TRBV5-1 and TRBJ2-4 for the parts outside the CDR3, the full variable domain is KAGVTQTPRYLIKTRGQQVTLSCSPISGHRSVSWYQQTPGQGLQFLFEYFSETQRNKGNFPGRFSGRQFSNSRSEMNVSTLELGDSALYLCASSPGGEGTIQYFGAGTRLSVL.

This clone was recorded only once. This rearrangement joins TRBV24-1 to TRBJ2-2; TRBD2 matches at 7 bases. Per germline, CDR1 KGHDR and CDR2 SFDVKD. Unmatched junction bases numbered 5, after V lost 4 bases and J lost 1 base. The length of the CDR3 is 16 residues. The DNA of the CDR3 is TGTGCCACCAGTGACGGGACTAAGGGGAACACCGGGGAGCTGTTTTTT. The encoded protein is CATSDGTKGNTGELFF.

This chain uses TRBV27 with TRBJ1-5; weak D call: TRBD1 (6 bases). V was clipped by 1 base and J by 4 bases, with 11 bases between them. There are 15 residues in the CDR3. The germline gives CDR1 MNHEY, CDR2 SMNVEV (reference sequence). The CDR3 protein is CASSLWYRANQPQHF. The DNA for the CDR3 is TGTGCCAGCAGTTTATGGTACAGGGCAAATCAGCCCCAGCATTTT.

This clone has just one count. The chain combines TRBV7-8 with TRBJ2-3; D remains unclear. This CDR3 has 13 residues. V was cut by 2 bases and J by 6 bases, with 9 bases left in between. Germline assignment: CDR1 SGHVS and CDR2 FQNEAQ. CDR3 in amino acids: CASSLLTLDTQYF. In DNA form, the CDR3 reads TGTGCCAGCAGCTTACTGACATTGGATACGCAGTATTTT. The whole variable domain, filled in from reference TRBV7-8 and TRBJ2-3, reads GAGVSQSPRYKVAKRGQDVALRCDPISGHVSLFWYQQALGQGPEFLTYFQNEAQLDKSGLPSDRFFAERPEGSVSTLKIQRTQQEDSAVYLCASSLLTLDTQYFGPGTRLTVL.

CDR3 DNA: TGCGCCAGCAGCCCAGACAGGAGCCTCTATGGCTACACCTTC. It codes for CASSPDRSLYGYTF. The V gene is TRBV5-1, the J gene TRBJ1-2, with D perhaps matching TRBD1 (6 bases). This CDR3 region has 14 residues. Germline V CDR1 and CDR2: SGHRS, YFSETQ. The V end lost 4 bases, the J end lost 4 bases, and 14 bases lay between the germline ends.

The V and J genes are TRBV5-1 and TRBJ2-1, with 8 nucleotides matching TRBD2. The germline V gene encodes CDR1 SGHRS and CDR2 YFSETQ. There are 15 residues in the CDR3. Germline trimming cut 4 bases from V and 2 bases from J; bases unmatched to any gene: 5. The CDR3: CASSSSGEPYNEQFF. The DNA for the CDR3 is TGCGCCAGCAGCAGTAGCGGGGAGCCCTACAATGAGCAGTTCTTC.

This chain uses TRBV7-9 with TRBJ2-7; D is uncertain. This CDR3 has 13 residues. Germline V lookup: CDR1 SEHNR, CDR2 FQNEAQ (reference sequence). Trimming removed 2 bases at V and 1 base at J, with 6 bases between. The chain's CDR3 is CASSLHGSYEQYF. CDR3 sequence (DNA): TGTGCCAGCAGCTTACACGGGTCCTACGAGCAGTACTTC.

This sequence joins TRBV5-1 and TRBJ2-7, with TRBD2 matching over 8 bases. There are 14 residues in the CDR3. Trimming cost V 4 bases and J 3 bases; bases outside gene matches: 6. Germline V gene data show CDR1 as SGHRS and CDR2 as YFSETQ. The CDR3 loop reads CASSREGGLYEQYF. In DNA form, the CDR3 reads TGCGCCAGCAGCCGGGAGGGGGGCCTCTACGAGCAGTACTTC.

The chain carries TRBV4-2 and TRBJ2-2; D may be TRBD2 (5 bases). V lost 1 base to trimming and J lost 0 bases, with 6 bases between them. Looked up from germline, CDR1 is LGHNA and CDR2 is YNFKEQ. This CDR3 is 15 amino acids long. The CDR3 region has the DNA TGTGCCAGCAGCCAAGGACTAACGAACACCGGGGAGCTGTTTTTT. Residues: CASSQGLTNTGELFF.

The chain couples TRBV19 to TRBJ1-1; D gene unclear. V dropped 7 bases and J dropped 1 base, with 7 bases sitting between them. The CDR3 spans 12 residues. Germline V gene lookup returns CDR1 LNHDA and CDR2 SQIVND (reference sequence). CDR3 nucleotide sequence: TGTGCCAGTACACGGTGGAACACTGAAGCTTTCTTT. It specifies CASTRWNTEAFF.

This clone was recorded a few times. The chain carries TRBV7-9 and TRBJ2-2; no clear D. V gave up 9 bases and J gave up 2 bases, with 16 bases separating them. The germline V gene has CDR1 SEHNR and CDR2 FQNEAQ (reference sequence). The CDR3 length is 15 residues. The CDR3 nucleotides are TGTGCCAGTAGAAAGGTGCAGGAAAACACCGGGGAGCTGTTTTTT. This codes for CASRKVQENTGELFF. The variable domain in full, completed from reference TRBV7-9 and TRBJ2-2, reads DTGVSQNPRHKITKRGQNVTFRCDPISEHNRLYWYRQTLGQGPEFLTYFQNEAQLEKSRLLSDRFSAERPKGSFSTLEIQRTEQGDSAMYLCASRKVQENTGELFFGEGSRLTVL.

This chain links TRBV2 with TRBJ2-5; possible D gene TRBD1, 5 bases. This CDR3 region has 11 residues. Per the germline V gene, CDR1 is SNHLY and CDR2 is FYNNEI. V was cut by 5 bases and J by 7 bases, with 8 bases left in between. The CDR3 loop reads CASSPRGTQYF. CDR3 bases: TGTGCCAGCAGTCCTAGGGGGACCCAGTACTTC.

The chain combines TRBV5-1 with TRBJ1-2, with D possibly matching TRBD1 (5 bases). The germline gives CDR1 SGHRS, CDR2 YFSETQ. This CDR3 is built from 13 residues. V dropped 1 base and J dropped 4 bases, with 8 bases sitting between them. The CDR3 coding sequence is TGCGCCAGCAGCTTGACAGGTCCCTATGGCTACACCTTC. As protein: CASSLTGPYGYTF.

The rearrangement links TRBV18 to TRBJ1-1; no reliable D call. The CDR3 is 12 amino acids. In germline, CDR1 is KGHSH, CDR2 LQKENI. Between the trimmed V and J ends, which lost 3 bases and 7 bases, there was a span of 9 bases. The CDR3 DNA is TGTGCCAGCTCACCCAGACACCTTGAAGCTTTCTTT. This translates into CASSPRHLEAFF.

The rearrangement links TRBV2 to TRBJ1-1; 10 bases are a match to TRBD1. The CDR3 spans 14 residues. Germline CDR1 is SNHLY and CDR2 is FYNNEI. Losses at the gene ends were 4 bases for V and 5 bases for J; bases not matched to a gene: 4. CDR3 nucleotide sequence: TGTGCCAGCAGTGGTGGGACAGGGGTGACTGAAGCTTTCTTT. This encodes CASSGGTGVTEAFF.

The chain couples TRBV2 to TRBJ2-7; TRBD1 might be the D (6 bases). Germline V gene lookup returns CDR1 SNHLY and CDR2 FYNNEI. Trimming took 5 bases from V and 1 from J, leaving 12 bases between them. The CDR3 spans 14 residues. The CDR3 sequence is CASSLRTASYEQYF. CDR3 in DNA: TGTGCCAGCAGTCTGCGGACAGCTTCCTACGAGCAGTACTTC.

This clone came up once. The gene calls are TRBV2 and TRBJ1-2, with 7 bases fitting TRBD1. The V gene's germline CDR1 is SNHLY and CDR2 FYNNEI. The CDR3 covers 13 residues. V lost 6 bases to trimming and J lost 7 bases; unmatched junction nucleotides: 8. The CDR3 region has the DNA TGTGCCAGCAGCGCAGACAGGGCAGGTGGCTACACCTTC. Its protein is CASSADRAGGYTF.